These 26 T cell receptor beta chains originate from one sample sequenced in a study of T-cell reconstitution after alpha-beta-depleted transplantation in children. Library preparation (for TCRbeta) was performed with unique molecular identifiers. Using its own MiXCR run on the PCR reads, TCRdb lists one record per CDR3 protein. The top ten hold about 2.6% of the sample, which has 200,000 to 250,000 distinct CDR3 sequences, roughly 25% seen once. The specimen comprised PBMCs, sampled before TCRalphabeta/CD19-depleted stem cell transplant. The origin of the receptors is a girl aged 2 to 10 with Fanconi anemia, due to receive a stem cell transplant.

V gene TRBV5-1 combines with J gene TRBJ2-3; D call uncertain. This CDR3 spans 15 amino acids. Germline V CDR1 and CDR2: SGHRS, YFSETQ. Trimming cost V 1 base and J 3 bases, with 12 bases left between them. The CDR3 is CASSLFTEGTDTQYF. The CDR3 region has the DNA TGCGCCAGCAGCTTGTTTACAGAAGGGACAGATACGCAGTATTTT.

This clonotype was found many times. V gene TRBV5-1 combines with J gene TRBJ2-1; TRBD1 matches 7 bases. The V gene end was trimmed by 2 bases and the J gene end by 5 bases; junction bases not matched to a gene: 4. The length of the CDR3 is 14 residues. Germline CDR1 and CDR2: SGHRS and YFSETQ. The CDR3 nucleotides read TGCGCCAGCAGCTTATGGGACAGCCACAATGAGCAGTTCTTC. Translation: CASSLWDSHNEQFF.

This clonotype was seen ten or more times. The chain is built from TRBV25-1 and TRBJ2-7; 13 bases line up with TRBD2. Germline V CDR1 and CDR2: MGHDK, SYGVNS. The length of the CDR3 is 15 residues. V was clipped by 6 bases and J by 2 bases; unmatched bases: 4. The CDR3: CASSRGTSGAYEQYF. The CDR3 nucleotides are TGTGCCAGCAGCCGAGGGACTAGCGGGGCCTACGAGCAGTACTTC.

This clonotype was detected many times. The V gene is TRBV29-1, the J gene TRBJ2-7; 8 bases align to TRBD1. J gave up 2 bases and V 7 bases, and 10 bases lay outside the gene matches. The CDR3 is made up of 14 amino acids. CDR1 and CDR2 from the germline V gene are SQVTM and ANQGSEA. As DNA, the CDR3 is TGCAGCGCAAGTTACGGACAGGGTACCTACGAGCAGTACTTC. This codes for CSASYGQGTYEQYF.

The chain uses TRBV28 and TRBJ2-3, with a possible D match to TRBD2 (5 bases). The CDR3 extends over 18 amino acids. V was cut by 3 bases and J by 2 bases, with 21 bases left in between. Per germline, CDR1 MDHEN and CDR2 SYDVKM. CDR3 in DNA: TGTGCCAGCAGTTTCTTGAGGGAAATGGTGATACTCACAGATACGCAGTATTTT. Translation: CASSFLREMVILTDTQYF.

Ten or more counts support this clonotype. The genes are TRBV2 and TRBJ2-1, with D tentatively TRBD1 (6 bases). Trimming pared 3 bases from V and 3 bases from J, leaving 9 bases between. The CDR3 loop spans 14 amino acids. Germline CDR1 reads SNHLY; CDR2 reads FYNNEI. CDR3 bases: TGTGCCAGCAGTGACAGGGGATTCTACAATGAGCAGTTCTTC. Its translation: CASSDRGFYNEQFF.

This clonotype has only a few counts. The chain employs TRBV12-3 or TRBV12-4 and TRBJ2-7; D assignment may be TRBD1 or TRBD2 (5 bases each). CDR3 length equals 14 residues. V lost 7 bases to trimming and J lost 5 bases, with 18 bases between them. The CDR3 is CASTAGAVGDEQYF. In nucleotides, the CDR3 is TGTGCCAGCACCGCTGGGGCAGTGGGGGACGAGCAGTACTTC.

This clonotype was seen repeatedly, ten times or more. The CDR3 sequence is CASSLHYGYTF. CDR3 DNA: TGTGCCAGCAGTTTACACTATGGCTACACCTTC. The J gene is TRBJ1-2, the V gene TRBV12-3 or TRBV12-4; D uncertain. This CDR3 is 11 amino acids long. V shed 2 bases and J shed 3 bases, with 1 base lying between them.

This clonotype was detected ten times or more. The gene calls are TRBV10-3 and TRBJ2-7; 7 bases are a match to TRBD1. V trimming: 4 bases; J trimming: 2 bases; junction bases outside the gene matches: 8. Germline V CDR1 and CDR2: ENHRY, SYGVKD. This CDR3 contains 15 residues. CDR3 in amino acids: CAISAARQGTYEQYF. CDR3 bases: TGTGCCATCAGTGCGGCCAGACAGGGTACCTACGAGCAGTACTTC.

The rearrangement joins TRBV29-1 to TRBJ1-1; 7 bases map to TRBD1. CDR1 and CDR2 (germline): SQVTM, ANQGSEA. The CDR3 runs to 13 residues. The V and J ends lost 8 bases and 1 base, in that order; junction bases with no gene match: 7. This CDR3 reads CSSRTGENTEAFF. The CDR3 DNA is TGCAGCTCGAGGACAGGAGAGAACACTGAAGCTTTCTTT.

Ten or more counts support this clonotype. The chain links TRBV29-1 to TRBJ2-5, with D unresolved. V was pared by 0 bases and J by 2 bases, with 13 bases between. The CDR3 length is 15 residues. Germline V CDR1 and CDR2: SQVTM, ANQGSEA. CDR3 bases: TGCAGCGTTGAAGATGGGGTAGTGATACAAGAGACCCAGTACTTC. This translates into CSVEDGVVIQETQYF.

This clonotype was recorded a few times. The gene calls are TRBV7-9 and TRBJ2-1; D might be TRBD2 (5 bases). Looked up from germline, CDR1 is SEHNR and CDR2 is FQNEAQ (reference sequence). Trimming removed 6 bases at V and 8 bases at J, with 11 bases between. The CDR3 loop spans 12 amino acids. CDR3 sequence reads: CASRRTLDEQFF. Here the CDR3 DNA reads TGTGCCAGCAGACGGACTCTTGATGAGCAGTTCTTC.

This clonotype was observed a few times. The rearrangement uses TRBV20-1 and TRBJ2-1; D unresolved. The germline CDR1 and CDR2 sequences are DFQATT and SNEGSKA (reference sequence). V was clipped by 4 bases and J by 7 bases, with 20 bases between them. CDR3 length equals 15 residues. The CDR3 DNA follows: TGCAGTGCTAAGGAGTCGACTCGCCGGAAAAATGAGCAGTTCTTC. This sequence encodes CSAKESTRRKNEQFF.

In its sample, this clonotype was seen a few times. The V and J genes are TRBV28 and TRBJ2-1; weak D call: TRBD2 (6 bases). Germline CDR1 is MDHEN and CDR2 is SYDVKM. The CDR3 has 15 residues. The ends were cut back, 6 bases at V and 0 bases at J, with 12 bases in the middle. The CDR3 coding sequence is TGTGCCAGCAGAAAGGGGACTTACTCCTACAATGAGCAGTTCTTC. This sequence encodes CASRKGTYSYNEQFF.

This clonotype occurred many times. V usage is TRBV20-1 and J usage is TRBJ2-6; D is ambiguous. Germline CDR1 is DFQATT and CDR2 is SNEGSKA (reference sequence). The CDR3 runs 16 residues. V shed 0 bases and J shed 4 bases, with 13 bases lying between them. The CDR3 nucleotides read TGCAGTGCTAGAGATCCCACCAATAGAGGGGCCAACGTCCTGACTTTC. It yields the protein CSARDPTNRGANVLTF.

This clonotype has only a few counts. V and J are TRBV28 and TRBJ2-7; 8 nucleotides agree with TRBD1. This CDR3 has 14 amino acids. Trimming at V came to 7 bases and at J to 6 bases, leaving 11 bases not matched to a gene. Germline values: CDR1 MDHEN, CDR2 SYDVKM. The CDR3 is CASIAHSTGVEQYF. The CDR3 DNA reads TGTGCCAGCATTGCCCATTCGACAGGGGTCGAGCAGTACTTC.

This clonotype was recorded at least ten times. The chain joins TRBV20-1 to TRBJ2-7; 8 nucleotides align to TRBD2. V shed 2 bases and J 5 bases; nucleotides not matched to a gene: 14. The CDR3 consists of 16 residues. Germline V gene lookup returns CDR1 DFQATT and CDR2 SNEGSKA (reference sequence). CDR3 sequence: CSARLPWGLVFDEQYF. CDR3 coding DNA: TGCAGTGCTAGACTGCCCTGGGGACTAGTATTCGACGAGCAGTACTTC.

This clonotype was seen more than once but under ten times. The chain is built from TRBV7-9 and TRBJ2-5; D is unclear. Trimming took off 2 bases at V and 2 bases at J, with 9 bases between the two ends. This CDR3 region has 14 residues. CDR1 and CDR2 (germline): SEHNR, FQNEAQ (reference sequence). The CDR3 here is CASSLSVLQETQYF. CDR3 nucleotide sequence: TGTGCCAGCAGCTTATCGGTTCTGCAAGAGACCCAGTACTTC.

The chain combines TRBV5-1 with TRBJ2-3, with a weak D call TRBD2 (6 bases). Trimming took off 4 bases at V and 2 bases at J, with 11 bases between the two ends. The CDR3 length is 14 residues. CDR1 is SGHRS, CDR2 YFSETQ, per germline. CDR3 sequence reads: CASSIRENTDTQYF. The CDR3 nucleotides read TGCGCCAGCAGCATCCGGGAGAACACAGATACGCAGTATTTT.

The J gene is TRBJ2-1, the V gene TRBV5-1, with D maybe TRBD2 (5 bases). Looked up from germline, CDR1 is SGHRS and CDR2 is YFSETQ. The V and J ends lost 1 base and 6 bases respectively, with 14 bases between them. CDR3 length: 15 residues. Here the CDR3 reads CASSLSLASPNEQFF. The CDR3, as DNA: TGCGCCAGCAGCTTGAGCCTAGCTTCCCCCAATGAGCAGTTCTTC.

The rearrangement joins TRBV19 to TRBJ2-1; D may correspond to TRBD1 or TRBD2 (6 bases each). This CDR3 has 16 amino acids. In germline, CDR1 is LNHDA, CDR2 SQIVND (reference sequence). Trimming shortened V by 4 bases and J by 4 bases, and 17 bases separated the two germline ends. The CDR3 nucleotides are TGTGCCAGTAGTACTCTAGCAGGGGCGGGGTACAATGAGCAGTTCTTC. Residues: CASSTLAGAGYNEQFF.

This chain uses TRBV2 with TRBJ2-1; no definite D call. The CDR3 is 13 residues long. Between the trimmed V and J ends, which lost 1 base and 0 bases, there was a span of 1 base. The germline CDR1 and CDR2 sequences are SNHLY and FYNNEI. The CDR3 here is CASSEDSYNEQFF. The CDR3 DNA follows: TGTGCCAGCAGTGAAGACTCCTACAATGAGCAGTTCTTC.

This clonotype was seen at least ten times. The chain combines TRBV4-2 with TRBJ2-1; weak D call: TRBD2 (5 bases). The CDR3 sequence is 17 residues long. Germline V gene lookup returns CDR1 LGHNA and CDR2 YNFKEQ. V was trimmed by 1 base and J by 2 bases, leaving 15 bases between them. CDR3 sequence (DNA): TGTGCCAGCAGCCAAGGGGCTCCTTCAGCGGCCTACAATGAGCAGTTCTTC. It translates to CASSQGAPSAAYNEQFF.

The genes are TRBV6-5 and TRBJ2-1, with TRBD1 identical over 9 bases. Germline V gene sequence: CDR1 MNHEY, CDR2 SVGAGI. The CDR3 length is 14 residues. V gave up 1 base and J gave up 7 bases; unmatched junction bases: 2. The CDR3 region is CASSYWDRENEQFF. The CDR3 region has the DNA TGTGCCAGCAGTTACTGGGACAGGGAGAATGAGCAGTTCTTC.

Of note for this clonotype: Since a much larger clone is just one base distant, this may be a read error. This rearrangement joins TRBV6-1 to TRBJ2-7; tentatively, D is TRBD1 (5 bases). This CDR3 spans 11 amino acids. The germline V gene encodes CDR1 MNHNS and CDR2 SASEGT. The V and J ends lost 8 bases and 2 bases respectively, with 7 bases between them. The CDR3 is CASDRAYEQYF. As DNA, the CDR3 is TGTGCCAGCGACAGAGCCTACGAGCAGTACTTC.

This chain links TRBV13 with TRBJ2-2, with D tentatively TRBD1 or TRBD2 (6 bases each). V lost 5 bases, J lost 1 base, and 29 bases lay in between. The CDR3 covers 21 residues. Per the germline V gene, CDR1 is PRHDT and CDR2 is FYEKMQ (reference sequence). The CDR3 DNA sequence: TGTGCCAGCAGCCAGGGGAGAGAGGGGGGACTCCTCAATTTGAACACCGGGGAGCTGTTTTTT. Translated, it gives CASSQGREGGLLNLNTGELFF. Looking up the rest from reference TRBV13 and TRBJ2-2 gives the full variable domain: AAGVIQSPRHLIKEKRETATLKCYPIPRHDTVYWYQQGPGQDPQFLISFYEKMQSDKGSIPDRFSAQQFSDYHSELNMSSLELGDSALYFCASSQGREGGLLNLNTGELFFGEGSRLTVL.